The entry below describes one T cell receptor (beta chain). Its target is unknown. cDNA synthesis used the whole RNA isolate, giving expressed TCRB sequences. This table comes from immunoSEQ multiplex PCR, and its TCRdb copy is limited to in-frame clones, with some not included. The repertoire includes about 280,000 clones, over 12% of them detected once, and less than 0.02% sits in the top ten. This entry belongs to a study of beta chain features in type 1 diabetes. Study-wide results and caveats: Shortening of TCRB CDR3s, moderate but significant, appeared in all four CD4+ subsets of Type 1 diabetes patients.

Trimming left V 0 bases short and J 1 base short, with 17 bases between. Germline CDR1 reads SGHRS; CDR2 reads YFSETQ. This CDR3 has 17 residues. The sequenced sample consisted of naive CD4+ T cells from blood. This TCR derives from a man between 18 and 35 years old with type 1 diabetes. The chain recombines TRBV5-1 with TRBJ2-7, with D possibly matching TRBD2 (6 bases). The CDR3 sequence: CASSLAPGVNPSYEQYF. The CDR3 DNA reads TGCGCCAGCAGCTTGGCCCCGGGGGTAAACCCATCCTACGAGCAGTACTTC.